This T cell receptor (beta chain) was captured in a study of blood T cell repertoires in COVID-19. Germline V CDR1 and CDR2: MNHEY, SVGAGI. The CDR3 length is 14 residues. With V trimmed by 7 bases and J by 5 bases, 4 bases remained unmatched. Assay: immunoSEQ multiplex PCR; the TCRdb copy retains only in-frame clones and omits some. This sample has roughly 310,000 clones, with about 88% found just once. This receptor was obtained from a man aged 55-75 years who had recovered from COVID-19. This chain joins TRBV6-5 and TRBJ2-1; 11 bases agree with TRBD2. The sequencing sample was made of PBMCs or T cells enriched from blood (not recorded which). The CDR3 DNA reads as TGTGCCAGCAAGCAGGGACTAGCGGACAATGAGCAGTTCTTC. As protein: CASKQGLADNEQFF.